The T cell receptor (beta chain) under discussion was sequenced for a study of STAT3 mutations in large granular lymphocyte leukemia (dated by TCRdb to about 2019). Regarding the study in general: Canonical activating STAT3 mutations were detected in roughly half of the longitudinally sequenced T-LGLL patients. To reconstruct clonal hierarchy and dynamics, serial deep sequencing of TCRbeta CDR3 and STAT3 was performed in patients with T-cell large granular lymphocyte leukemia. Patients were sequenced at 3 to 5 time points on average, with the number of samplings per patient ranging from 2 to 8. As controls within the study, a couple of patients with natural killer LGL leukemia were also sequenced longitudinally. Over half of the T-LGLL patients were given one or more immunosuppressive therapy regimens, and 40% of the treated patients had a hematologic response. From an initial cohort of 200 to 250 LGL patients, around 17 representative T-LGLL cases were chosen for longitudinal sequencing of TCRbeta and STAT3. Broader findings and caveats from the paper: TCR clonotype switching after therapy was observed in 6 of 18 patients, and all newly emerging clones were found to be STAT3 wild type. Linking therapy response to changes in TCR clonal burden was complicated by variable intervals between samplings and by differing treatment regimens. Because no samples were available when a clone first appeared, clonal expansion had to be inferred from samplings taken at other points. Dominant TCR clone burden was found to exceed STAT3 mutant burden in several patients, suggesting that STAT3 mutation arose secondarily within a pre-expanded clone. All T-LGLL patients had at least one immunodominant TCRbeta clonotype, and roughly half had multiple immunodominant subclonotypes. Because codominant clonotypes persisted in some patients, a small but highly pathogenic clone may have been missed.

For this clone: Its antigen specificity is not known. It has no much larger one-base neighbor in the sample; base qualities were not kept.

The same DNA, extracted from blood mononuclear cells, served for both the TCR sequencing and the STAT3 sequencing. TCRbeta libraries were sequenced on an Illumina MiSeq, averaging roughly 44,000 productive templates per sample. Multiplex PCR amplification was used to generate TCRbeta CDR3 libraries with the immunoSEQ assay. Per the source publication's procedure: Repertoire diversity was computed as previously defined, with values near 0 indicating extremely monoclonal samples. This immuneACCESS table, as held by TCRdb, lists in-frame sequences with V and J called but not all clones. Of the missing ones, under half trace to an unresolved V gene in checked studies; the others have no known cause. That table gives V, J and clone size, and the DNA gave D and trimming. For this sample there are approximately 9,800 clones; around nine tenths appear just once. Approximately 26% of the sample belongs to the ten largest clones.

Including the terminal cysteine and phenylalanine, the CDR3 comprises 12 residues. This entry keeps only the CDR3 DNA: 36 bases, framed from base 1. After removal of 10 bases from V and 6 bases from J, the junction retains 5 bases not matched to a gene. Sequences SEHNR (CDR1) and FQNEAQ (CDR2) are obtained from the germline V gene (reference sequence). This sequence was found in a man between 60 and 75 years old with T-cell large granular lymphocyte leukemia. Some clones in this sample may be carry-over from other donors' samples. The age is the age at diagnosis. The source material was peripheral blood mononuclear cells. This receptor chain uses TRBV7-9 and TRBJ2-3, and TRBD2 matches 9 of the central bases. The encoded CDR3 is CANPREGDTQYF. The nucleotide sequence is TGTGCCAACCCGCGGGAGGGCGATACGCAGTATTTT.